This TCR beta chain was retrieved from a study of beta chain features in type 1 diabetes. Remarks on this clone: The germline gene is not matched at one end of the junction; a read error may be the cause.

On average, the one heparinised blood draw given by each donor was approximately 120 mL. Expressed TCRB transcripts were sequenced after all isolated RNA was converted to cDNA. Clones were sequenced by immunoSEQ multiplex PCR, and TCRdb holds only the in-frame ones, with some missing. The sample has about 620,000 clones, 15% to 19% seen once. The CDR3 extends over 14 amino acids. The V gene's germline CDR1 is SGHDN and CDR2 FVKESK. This sequence was found in a man between 18 and 29 years old in good health. The V and J genes are TRBV14 and TRBJ2-3; D is unresolved. Sequenced sample: naive CD4+ T cells from blood. The CDR3 bases are TGTGCCAGCAGCCAAGATCTCGGGCTAAGGGAAGGTATTTTT. It specifies CASSQDLGLREGIF.